This TCR beta chain was found in a study of T-cell reconstitution after alpha-beta-depleted transplantation in children. A TCRbeta library incorporating unique molecular identifiers was prepared. TCRdb ran MiXCR on the PCR reads and lists one entry per CDR3 protein. The data show around 210,000 distinct CDR3 sequences, about 7% seen once. General study points: About two months after transplant, alpha-beta T cells reportedly came from several hundred expanded graft clones. Counts and diversity of T cells one year after transplant came mostly from newly produced T cells. TCRbeta diversity was high at day 60 in some patients (a result of surviving recipient T cells and thymic progenitors).

This clonotype was seen many times. Its target is not known. Germline V CDR1 and CDR2: MDHEN, SYDVKM. J gave up 2 bases and V 6 bases, and 2 bases lay outside the gene matches. The CDR3 loop spans 15 amino acids. This TCR was recovered from a boy aged 2 to 9 with acute lymphoblastic leukemia, due to receive a stem cell transplant. The specimen was PBMCs, collected before TCRalphabeta/CD19-depleted stem cell transplant. The rearrangement links TRBV28 to TRBJ2-5; 14 bases line up with TRBD2. The CDR3 is CASSRLAGGQETQYF. The CDR3 nucleotides are TGTGCCAGCAGCCGACTAGCGGGGGGGCAAGAGACCCAGTACTTC.